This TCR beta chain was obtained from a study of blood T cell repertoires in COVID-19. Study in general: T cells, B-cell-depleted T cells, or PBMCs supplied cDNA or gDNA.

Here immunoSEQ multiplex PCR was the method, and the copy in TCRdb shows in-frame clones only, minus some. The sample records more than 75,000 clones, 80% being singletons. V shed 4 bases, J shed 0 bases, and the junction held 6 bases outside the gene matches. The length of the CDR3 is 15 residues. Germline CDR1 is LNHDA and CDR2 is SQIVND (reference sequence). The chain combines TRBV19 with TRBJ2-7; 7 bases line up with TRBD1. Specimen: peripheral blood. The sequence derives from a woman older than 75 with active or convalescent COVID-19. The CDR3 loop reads CASSTTGVISYEQYF. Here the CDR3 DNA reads TGTGCCAGTAGTACCACAGGGGTTATCTCCTACGAGCAGTACTTC.